The 26 T cell receptor beta chains below were found in one sample sequenced in a study of shared clonotypes between healthy human individuals. TCRdb's copy holds only in-frame clones and misses some; the assay was immunoSEQ multiplex PCR. Among hundreds of thousands of clones listed, around two thirds were seen once. Material for sequencing was memory CD4+ T cells sorted from blood. Stated subset: CD45RA-negative fraction. The receptors here all came from a woman aged 25-40 years in good health.

CDR3 loop: CSVSQGGADTQYF. The CDR3 DNA reads TGCAGCGTCTCACAGGGGGGTGCAGATACGCAGTATTTT. This chain uses TRBV29-1 with TRBJ2-3, with TRBD1 matching over 8 bases. Looked up from germline, CDR1 is SQVTM and CDR2 is ANQGSEA. Unmatched junction bases numbered 6, after V lost 6 bases and J lost 4 bases. This CDR3 has 13 amino acids.

This clone came up once. The chain uses TRBV28 and TRBJ2-5; D is unresolved. The V and J ends lost 4 bases and 3 bases respectively, with 15 bases between them. This CDR3 is 15 amino acids long. CDR1 MDHEN and CDR2 SYDVKM come from the germline V gene. The CDR3 bases are TGTGCCAGCAGTTCCGACTCGAAGGCCAAAGAGACCCAGTACTTC. Its translation is CASSSDSKAKETQYF.

This clone came up once. CDR3 coding DNA: TGTGCCAGCAGTTCCCACAGGGCCCAAGGGTTTGGCTACACCTTC. Protein product: CASSSHRAQGFGYTF. V and J are TRBV28 and TRBJ1-2; D is possibly TRBD1 (6 bases). CDR1 is MDHEN, CDR2 SYDVKM, per germline. The V end lost 4 bases, the J end lost 7 bases, and 19 bases lay between the germline ends. This CDR3 is 15 amino acids long.

This clone appeared once. The rearrangement links TRBV5-6 to TRBJ2-6; D remains unclear. The CDR3 runs to 15 residues. Germline CDR1 is SGHDT and CDR2 is YYEEEE. Trimming shortened V by 1 base and J by 0 bases, and 5 bases separated the two germline ends. The CDR3 nucleotides read TGTGCCAGCAGCTTGTGGTCCTCTGGGGCCAACGTCCTGACTTTC. Translation gives CASSLWSSGANVLTF.

This chain connects TRBV27 to TRBJ1-2, with 7 bases aligning to TRBD1. Unmatched junction bases numbered 3, after V lost 5 bases and J lost 6 bases. CDR3 length: 12 amino acids. The germline V gene encodes CDR1 MNHEY and CDR2 SMNVEV (reference sequence). As DNA, the CDR3 is TGTGCCAGCAGTCCAGGGACAGATGGCTACACCTTC. It is translated as CASSPGTDGYTF.

The chain uses TRBV20-1 and TRBJ2-7; D uncertain. Trimming took off 4 bases at V and 2 bases at J, with 3 bases between the two ends. Germline lookup yields CDR1 DFQATT and CDR2 SNEGSKA (reference sequence). The CDR3 totals 10 residues. This CDR3 reads CSAKTYEQYF. CDR3 nucleotide sequence: TGCAGTGCTAAGACCTACGAGCAGTACTTC.

The table lists this clone with a few counts. The V gene is TRBV27, the J gene TRBJ2-3; D is unclear. The CDR3 runs 15 residues. V was trimmed by 8 bases and J by 3 bases, leaving 18 bases between them. Looked up from germline, CDR1 is MNHEY and CDR2 is SMNVEV (reference sequence). The CDR3 region is CASRRPQSGTDTQYF. Written as DNA, the CDR3 is TGTGCCAGCCGCCGACCTCAATCAGGAACAGATACGCAGTATTTT.

This clone was counted at least ten times. The V and J genes are TRBV21-1 and TRBJ1-3. TRBV21-1 is labeled a pseudogene. This CDR3 is built from 14 residues. This chain's CDR3 is CASRRTRSGNTIYF. The DNA of the CDR3 is TGTGCCAGCAGAAGAACCCGTTCTGGAAACACCATATATTTT.

Details on this clone: A much larger clone sits a single nucleotide away, making a read error possible. The V gene is TRBV2, the J gene TRBJ2-1; the D is unclear. CDR3 length equals 10 residues. CDR1 is SNHLY and CDR2 is FYNNEI in the germline V gene. Trimming took 6 bases from V and 5 from J, leaving 2 bases between them. CDR3 residues: CASRNNEQFF. The CDR3 region has the DNA TGTGCCAGCAGGAACAATGAGCAGTTCTTC. Full variable domain (missing parts from reference TRBV2 and TRBJ2-1): EPEVTQTPSHQVTQMGQEVILRCVPISNHLYFYWYRQILGQKVEFLVSFYNNEISEKSEIFDDQFSVERPDGSNFTLKIRSTKLEDSAMYFCASRNNEQFFGPGTRLTVL.

V gene TRBV29-1 combines with J gene TRBJ1-2; D not certain. CDR1 SQVTM and CDR2 ANQGSEA come from the germline V gene. CDR3 length equals 12 residues. V was clipped by 3 bases and J by 8 bases, with 13 bases between them. The CDR3 bases are TGCAGCGTTGACGGAGGCAGACGGGGCTACACCTTC. Translation: CSVDGGRRGYTF. The variable domain in full, with the rest retrieved from reference TRBV29-1 and TRBJ1-2, is SAVISQKPSRDICQRGTSLTIQCQVDSQVTMMFWYRQQPGQSLTLIATANQGSEATYESGFVIDKFPISRPNLTFSTLTVSNMSPEDSSIYLCSVDGGRRGYTFGSGTRLTVV.

The count of this clone is one. The CDR3 reads CASSIGDSFPYNEQFF. The CDR3 DNA follows: TGTGCCAGTAGTATAGGGGACTCCTTCCCCTACAATGAGCAGTTCTTC. The genes are TRBV19 and TRBJ2-1; tentatively, D is TRBD2 (6 bases). The germline V gene has CDR1 LNHDA and CDR2 SQIVND (reference sequence). Trimming shortened V by 1 base and J by 2 bases, and 12 bases separated the two germline ends. This CDR3 is built from 16 residues.

The rearrangement uses TRBV11-2 and TRBJ2-7, with TRBD1 as a possible D gene (8 bases). The CDR3 loop spans 15 amino acids. Germline CDR1 is SGHAT and CDR2 is FQNNGV. The V end lost 5 bases, the J end lost 0 bases, and 14 bases lay between the germline ends. This chain's CDR3 is CASSRDRTSSYEQYF. The CDR3 coding sequence is TGTGCCAGCAGCCGGGACAGGACTAGCTCCTACGAGCAGTACTTC.

The genes are TRBV27 and TRBJ2-2, with TRBD1 matching over 8 bases. CDR3 length: 14 amino acids. J gave up 5 bases and V 2 bases, and 1 base lay outside the gene matches. Per the germline V gene, CDR1 is MNHEY and CDR2 is SMNVEV (reference sequence). The CDR3 sequence is CASSLRQGTGELFF. CDR3 DNA sequence: TGTGCCAGCAGTTTAAGACAGGGGACCGGGGAGCTGTTTTTT.

The V call is TRBV7-3, the J call TRBJ2-1; 7 bases fit TRBD2. V shed 3 bases and J 9 bases; nucleotides not matched to a gene: 5. The CDR3 covers 13 residues. Germline-derived CDR1 and CDR2 are SGHTA and FQGTGA. CDR3 nucleotide sequence: TGTGCCAGCAGCTTTACGGGGGAGGGTGAGCAGTTCTTC. Encoded protein: CASSFTGEGEQFF.

The chain joins TRBV25-1 to TRBJ2-4; D is uncertain. The CDR3 extends over 14 amino acids. Germline CDR1 reads MGHDK; CDR2 reads SYGVNS. V lost 2 bases to trimming and J lost 2 bases, with 7 bases between them. Here the CDR3 reads CASSEQASKNIQYF. The CDR3 nucleotides are TGTGCCAGCAGTGAACAGGCTTCCAAAAACATTCAGTACTTC. The full variable domain, in which reference TRBV25-1 and TRBJ2-4 provide the parts outside the CDR3, is EADIYQTPRYLVIGTGKKITLECSQTMGHDKMYWYQQDPGMELHLIHYSYGVNSTEKGDLSSESTVSRIRTEHFPLTLESARPSHTSQYLCASSEQASKNIQYFGAGTRLSVL.

The chain carries TRBV5-1 and TRBJ2-7, with D maybe TRBD2 (6 bases). CDR3 length: 14 amino acids. The germline V and J ends were trimmed by 7 bases and 0 bases, with 14 bases remaining between them. Per the germline V gene, CDR1 is SGHRS and CDR2 is YFSETQ. CDR3 sequence (DNA): TGCGCCAGCGGGGCTCTGGGGGGCTCCTACGAGCAGTACTTC. This gives the protein CASGALGGSYEQYF.

This clone was seen only a few times. This chain links TRBV7-9 with TRBJ2-5; D is perhaps TRBD2 (6 bases). The germline V gene has CDR1 SEHNR and CDR2 FQNEAQ (reference sequence). The CDR3 is 16 amino acids. The V end lost 0 bases, the J end lost 0 bases, and 11 bases lay between the germline ends. The CDR3 region has the DNA TGTGCCAGCAGCTTAGCGGGGGGACCTAACCAAGAGACCCAGTACTTC. Translated: CASSLAGGPNQETQYF.

This chain links TRBV28 with TRBJ1-1, with D possibly matching TRBD1 (6 bases). Deletions cut 5 bases from V and 1 base from J, with 14 bases between. This CDR3 region has 15 residues. Germline assignment: CDR1 MDHEN and CDR2 SYDVKM. For the CDR3, the DNA is TGTGCCAGCAGTAGTAGTGGACAGAGGAACACTGAAGCTTTCTTT. Translating gives CASSSSGQRNTEAFF.

This chain links TRBV28 with TRBJ1-4; 9 bases match TRBD1. V lost 4 bases, J lost 8 bases, and 5 bases stayed unmatched. CDR1 MDHEN and CDR2 SYDVKM come from the germline V gene. This CDR3 has 14 amino acids. CDR3: CASSSGTGLEKLFF. DNA for the CDR3: TGTGCCAGCAGTTCCGGGACAGGGTTGGAAAAACTGTTTTTT. The full variable domain, with the rest looked up from reference TRBV28 and TRBJ1-4, is DVKVTQSSRYLVKRTGEKVFLECVQDMDHENMFWYRQDPGLGLRLIYFSYDVKMKEKGDIPEGYSVSREKKERFSLILESASTNQTSMYLCASSSGTGLEKLFFGSGTQLSVL.

This clone was observed a single time. The chain carries TRBV19 and TRBJ1-5; 9 bases align to TRBD1. Germline assignment: CDR1 LNHDA and CDR2 SQIVND (reference sequence). CDR3 length: 16 residues. Germline trimming cut 8 bases from V and 0 bases from J; bases unmatched to any gene: 8. This chain's CDR3 is CASVHGTGNSNQPQHF. The CDR3 coding sequence is TGTGCCAGTGTCCACGGGACAGGGAATAGCAATCAGCCCCAGCATTTT.

This chain links TRBV28 with TRBJ1-2; TRBD1 agrees at 7 bases. CDR3 length: 12 residues. CDR1 is MDHEN and CDR2 is SYDVKM in the germline V gene. V lost 10 bases and J lost 4; bases outside the gene matches: 6. CDR3: CAILGTVYGYTF. In DNA, the CDR3 is TGTGCCATCCTAGGGACAGTCTATGGCTACACCTTC.

The V and J genes are TRBV7-2 and TRBJ2-3; D remains unclear. This CDR3 is 13 amino acids long. From germline, CDR1 is SGHTA and CDR2 FQGNSA. V lost 4 bases, J lost 0 bases, and 5 bases lay in between. The CDR3 nucleotides are TGTGCCAGCAGCTCATTTAGCACAGATACGCAGTATTTT. Amino acid sequence: CASSSFSTDTQYF.

Only a few counts were recorded for this clone. A much larger clone is a single base away; this may be a read error. V usage is TRBV28 and J usage is TRBJ2-7, with D unclear. V was cut by 2 bases and J by 6 bases, with 5 bases left in between. CDR3 length: 11 amino acids. Germline lookup yields CDR1 MDHEN and CDR2 SYDVKM. Here the CDR3 reads CASSLQSEQYF. CDR3 DNA: TGTGCCAGCAGTTTACAGTCCGAGCAGTACTTC.

This clone appeared a single time. The chain carries TRBV28 and TRBJ1-1; maybe TRBD1 (6 bases). V was trimmed by 3 bases and J by 0 bases, leaving 20 bases between them. CDR3 size: 18 residues. The germline CDR1 and CDR2 sequences are MDHEN and SYDVKM. The CDR3: CASSFAFFRGHLNTEAFF. The DNA of the CDR3 is TGTGCCAGCAGTTTCGCGTTTTTCAGGGGACACTTGAACACTGAAGCTTTCTTT.

J is TRBJ1-1 and V is TRBV10-3; D unresolved. CDR1 is ENHRY, CDR2 SYGVKD, per germline. This CDR3 is built from 14 residues. V gave up 8 bases and J gave up 4 bases, with 17 bases separating them. CDR3 in DNA: TGTGCCATCCGGGCTAACGGGTATGGCACTGAAGCTTTCTTT. Its translation: CAIRANGYGTEAFF.

The V gene is TRBV5-1, the J gene TRBJ2-7; D possibly corresponds to TRBD2 (5 bases). This CDR3 spans 15 amino acids. V lost 0 bases to trimming and J lost 0 bases, with 10 bases between them. Germline CDR1 is SGHRS and CDR2 is YFSETQ. The CDR3 loop is CASSLEPGFSYEQYF. In DNA, the CDR3 is TGCGCCAGCAGCTTGGAACCGGGGTTCTCCTACGAGCAGTACTTC.